The clone carrying this TCR beta chain was detected a few times. Its antigen is unidentified. This entry comes from a study of molecular identifiers for immune sequencing clone quantification. Overall study: Naive CD8 RNA (about 19,000 or 110,000 cells) was divided into five aliquots, with four sequenced.

MiXCR, applied by TCRdb to the PCR reads, yields one record per CDR3 protein. The data show 550,000 to 750,000 distinct CDR3 sequences, less than 20% seen once. V was shortened by 0 bases and J by 2 bases, with 18 bases between the two germline ends. The CDR3 contains 18 residues. Germline CDR1 and CDR2: LGHDT and YNNKEL (reference sequence). Findings and caveats of the study: In CMV-specific effectors, clones above 20 copies held over 99% of molecules; naive, under 1%.

Based on a CD8+CD4-CCR7+CD45RA+ profile, naive CD8 T cells were sorted. The chain couples TRBV3-1 to TRBJ2-3; tentatively, D is TRBD2 (5 bases). The source material was naive CD8+ T cells from blood, with Jurkat cell RNA spiked in. The subset: FACS-sorted CD8+CD4-CCR7+CD45RA+ naive T cells. This TCR was sampled from a human donor in good health. Some libraries in this study had Jurkat cell RNA spiked in. The CDR3 DNA follows: TGTGCCAGCAGCCAAGATCTTCAGCGGAGCCGCGCCACAGATACGCAGTATTTT. Residues: CASSQDLQRSRATDTQYF.